This T cell receptor beta chain was identified in a study of cytomegalovirus exposure and HLA in healthy donors. The study, taken as a whole, reports: Some TCR beta chains (roughly 160 of them) were listed as cytomegalovirus-associated.

The assay was immunoSEQ multiplex PCR, and TCRdb's table has in-frame clones only and misses some. The top ten hold 2% to 2.5% of the sample, which has approximately 110,000 clones, almost 90% seen once. With respect to this clone: Antigen: not known.

The germline gives CDR1 LGHNA, CDR2 YSLEER. The V end was cut by 2 bases, the J end by 0 bases, with 8 bases between. The CDR3 has 15 amino acids. It was the roughly 120-subject validation cohort, separate from the approximately 620-subject first cohort, to which the donors belonged. The clonotype originates from a woman aged 18-35 years in good health and CMV-seronegative. Source material: PBMCs. The chain links TRBV4-3 to TRBJ1-3; no reliable D call. CDR3 loop: CASSQSFPSGNTIYF. CDR3 in DNA: TGCGCCAGCAGCCAATCCTTTCCCTCTGGAAACACCATATATTTT.